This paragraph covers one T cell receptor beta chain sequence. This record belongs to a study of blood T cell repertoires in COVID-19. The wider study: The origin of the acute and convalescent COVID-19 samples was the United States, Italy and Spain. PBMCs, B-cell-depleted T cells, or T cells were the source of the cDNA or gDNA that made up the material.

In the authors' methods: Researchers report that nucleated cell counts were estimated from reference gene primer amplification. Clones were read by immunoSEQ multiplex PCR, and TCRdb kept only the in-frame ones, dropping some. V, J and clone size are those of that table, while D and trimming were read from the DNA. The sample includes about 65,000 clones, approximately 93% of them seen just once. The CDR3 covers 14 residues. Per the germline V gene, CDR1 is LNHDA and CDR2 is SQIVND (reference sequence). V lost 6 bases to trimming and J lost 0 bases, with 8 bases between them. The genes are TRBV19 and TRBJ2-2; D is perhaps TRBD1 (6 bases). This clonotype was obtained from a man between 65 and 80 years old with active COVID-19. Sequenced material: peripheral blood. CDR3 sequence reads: CASSGTPNTGELFF. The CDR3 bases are TGTGCCAGTAGCGGGACACCGAACACCGGGGAGCTGTTTTTT.